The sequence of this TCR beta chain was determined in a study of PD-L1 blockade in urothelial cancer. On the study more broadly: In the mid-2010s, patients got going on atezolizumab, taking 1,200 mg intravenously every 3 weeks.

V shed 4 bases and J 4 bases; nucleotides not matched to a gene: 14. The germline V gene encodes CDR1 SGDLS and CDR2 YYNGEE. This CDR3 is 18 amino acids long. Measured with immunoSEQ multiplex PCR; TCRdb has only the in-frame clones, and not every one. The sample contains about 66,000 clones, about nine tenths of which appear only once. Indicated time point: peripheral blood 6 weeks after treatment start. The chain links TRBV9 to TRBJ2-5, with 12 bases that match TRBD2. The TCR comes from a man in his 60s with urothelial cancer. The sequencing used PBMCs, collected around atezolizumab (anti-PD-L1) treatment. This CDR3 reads CASSPRPTSGSLGETQYF. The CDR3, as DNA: TGTGCCAGCAGCCCCCGACCGACTAGCGGGAGTTTGGGAGAGACCCAGTACTTC. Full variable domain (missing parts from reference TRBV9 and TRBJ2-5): DSGVTQTPKHLITATGQRVTLRCSPRSGDLSVYWYQQSLDQGLQFLIQYYNGEERAKGNILERFSAQQFPDLHSELNLSSLELGDSALYFCASSPRPTSGSLGETQYFGPGTRLLVL.